One sample yielded the 30 T cell receptor beta chains listed below, sequenced in a study of cytomegalovirus exposure and HLA in healthy donors. Sequencing used immunoSEQ multiplex PCR; TCRdb keeps in-frame clones, though not all of them. This table has 120,000 to 150,000 clones, 85% to 90% appearing once. Sequenced material: PBMCs. All receptors come from a woman in her late teens or twenties in good health and CMV-seropositive.

This clone showed up just once. V gene TRBV5-4 combines with J gene TRBJ2-5; no clear D gene. Trimming took 2 bases from V and 5 from J, leaving 10 bases between them. CDR1 SGHNT and CDR2 YYREEE come from the germline V gene (reference sequence). This CDR3 is built from 13 residues. The CDR3 sequence is CASSFTIGETQYF. In nucleotides, the CDR3 is TGTGCCAGCAGCTTCACTATTGGGGAGACCCAGTACTTC. Filled out from reference TRBV5-4 and TRBJ2-5, the complete variable domain reads ETGVTQSPTHLIKTRGQQVTLRCSSQSGHNTVSWYQQALGQGPQFIFQYYREEENGRGNFPPRFSGLQFPNYSSELNVNALELDDSALYLCASSFTIGETQYFGPGTRLLVL.

V is TRBV28 and J is TRBJ2-5, with TRBD1 as a possible D gene (5 bases). CDR1 MDHEN and CDR2 SYDVKM come from the germline V gene. V was pared by 6 bases and J by 0 bases, with 11 bases between. The CDR3 sequence is 14 residues long. CDR3 bases: TGTGCCAGCAGCTATGACAGAAACCAAGAGACCCAGTACTTC. Translated: CASSYDRNQETQYF. The whole variable domain, filled in from reference TRBV28 and TRBJ2-5, reads DVKVTQSSRYLVKRTGEKVFLECVQDMDHENMFWYRQDPGLGLRLIYFSYDVKMKEKGDIPEGYSVSREKKERFSLILESASTNQTSMYLCASSYDRNQETQYFGPGTRLLVL.

The chain is built from TRBV5-1 and TRBJ1-3, with D tentatively TRBD1 (5 bases). V lost 2 bases to trimming and J lost 2 bases, with 11 bases between them. Germline V lookup: CDR1 SGHRS, CDR2 YFSETQ. The CDR3 has 15 residues. The CDR3 bases are TGCGCCAGCAGCTTTGGGGGGTCCACTGGAAACACCATATATTTT. Its translation is CASSFGGSTGNTIYF.

The V and J genes are TRBV6-5 and TRBJ2-7; a weak D match, TRBD1 (6 bases). The germline gives CDR1 MNHEY, CDR2 SVGAGI. The CDR3 has 13 amino acids. V lost 6 bases, J lost 1 base, and 10 bases lay in between. As DNA, the CDR3 is TGTGCCAGCAGCCGCGGACAGTCCTACGAGCAGTACTTC. Translation: CASSRGQSYEQYF.

The rearrangement uses TRBV6-6 and TRBJ1-5; D is ambiguous. The CDR3 spans 13 residues. Trimming shortened V by 7 bases and J by 6 bases, and 13 bases separated the two germline ends. Germline CDR1 and CDR2: MNHNY and SVGAGI (reference sequence). The CDR3 DNA reads TGTGCCAGCAATAGTTTTGGGCCTCAGCCCCAGCATTTT. This translates into CASNSFGPQPQHF.

The V and J genes are TRBV6-5 and TRBJ1-5; 9 bases are shared with TRBD1. CDR1 is MNHEY, CDR2 SVGAGI, per germline. The CDR3 is 16 amino acids. V shed 4 bases and J 4 bases; nucleotides not matched to a gene: 8. The CDR3 loop is CASSSVGTGLNQPQHF. The CDR3 DNA is TGTGCCAGCAGTTCCGTCGGGACAGGGTTGAATCAGCCCCAGCATTTT.

This chain connects TRBV7-8 to TRBJ1-2, with TRBD1 matching 7 bases. Germline trimming cut 4 bases from V and 6 bases from J; bases unmatched to any gene: 11. CDR1 and CDR2 (germline): SGHVS, FQNEAQ. CDR3 length equals 15 residues. CDR3 protein: CASSSGGLGDNGYTF. In DNA form, the CDR3 reads TGTGCCAGCAGCTCAGGGGGGTTAGGAGACAATGGCTACACCTTC. Variable domain in full (rest from reference TRBV7-8 and TRBJ1-2): GAGVSQSPRYKVAKRGQDVALRCDPISGHVSLFWYQQALGQGPEFLTYFQNEAQLDKSGLPSDRFFAERPEGSVSTLKIQRTQQEDSAVYLCASSSGGLGDNGYTFGSGTRLTVV.

The chain carries TRBV4-1 and TRBJ2-7, with 10 bases that match TRBD1. CDR3 length equals 14 residues. V shed 4 bases and J 6 bases; nucleotides not matched to a gene: 6. Germline CDR1 is MGHRA and CDR2 is YSYEKL. The CDR3 here is CASSLRDRGSEQYF. The CDR3, as DNA: TGCGCCAGCAGCCTCCGGGACAGGGGTAGCGAGCAGTACTTC.

The V gene is TRBV19, the J gene TRBJ2-7, with TRBD2 as a possible D gene (6 bases). V lost 10 bases and J lost 7, with 20 bases in between. Germline lookup yields CDR1 LNHDA and CDR2 SQIVND (reference sequence). The CDR3 has 13 residues. The CDR3 nucleotides are TGTGCCACAGCAGTCCAGGACGGAGGGGAGCAGTACTTC. It yields the protein CATAVQDGGEQYF. The full variable domain, its missing parts supplied by reference TRBV19 and TRBJ2-7, is DGGITQSPKYLFRKEGQNVTLSCEQNLNHDAMYWYRQDPGQGLRLIYYSQIVNDFQKGDIAEGYSVSREKKESFPLTVTSAQKNPTAFYLCATAVQDGGEQYFGPGTRLTVT.

In its sample, this clone was seen a few times. This chain connects TRBV19 to TRBJ1-5; 8 positions agree with TRBD1. Germline trimming cut 2 bases from V and 6 bases from J; bases unmatched to any gene: 6. CDR3 length: 15 amino acids. The germline V gene encodes CDR1 LNHDA and CDR2 SQIVND (reference sequence). CDR3 sequence reads: CASSIISGGGQPQHF. The CDR3 DNA sequence: TGTGCCAGTAGTATAATTTCAGGGGGCGGTCAGCCCCAGCATTTT.

The chain couples TRBV6-1 to TRBJ1-5, with 7 bases aligning to TRBD1. The CDR3 totals 16 residues. V was clipped by 4 bases and J by 2 bases; unmatched bases: 8. The germline gives CDR1 MNHNS, CDR2 SASEGT. The DNA for the CDR3 is TGTGCCAGCAGTGTAGTAGGGGGCAGGGGCAATCAGCCCCAGCATTTT. This translates into CASSVVGGRGNQPQHF.

The chain has TRBV5-1 and TRBJ2-1; TRBD2 aligns across 16 bases. CDR3 length equals 19 residues. Germline loops: CDR1 SGHRS, CDR2 YFSETQ. V shed 0 bases, J shed 1 base, and the junction held 4 bases outside the gene matches. The CDR3 region is CASSLVGTSGRDSYNEQFF. DNA of the CDR3: TGCGCCAGCAGCTTGGTAGGGACTAGCGGGAGGGATTCCTACAATGAGCAGTTCTTC.

The J gene is TRBJ2-7, the V gene TRBV6-5; TRBD1 aligns across 8 bases. Germline values: CDR1 MNHEY, CDR2 SVGAGI. With V trimmed by 0 bases and J by 4 bases, 5 bases remained unmatched. CDR3 length equals 15 residues. CDR3 protein: CASSYSWQGAYEQYF. For the CDR3, the DNA is TGTGCCAGCAGTTACTCCTGGCAGGGGGCTTACGAGCAGTACTTC.

The rearrangement joins TRBV30 to TRBJ1-3; D possibly corresponds to TRBD1 (5 bases). The germline V and J ends were trimmed by 5 bases and 0 bases, with 11 bases remaining between them. The CDR3 totals 14 residues. Germline-derived CDR1 and CDR2 are GTSNPN and SVGIG (reference sequence). CDR3 bases: TGTGCCTGGGGGGCAGGACCCTCTGGAAACACCATATATTTT. It specifies CAWGAGPSGNTIYF.

This chain connects TRBV28 to TRBJ2-7; TRBD1 agrees at 10 bases. The CDR3 consists of 19 residues. Looked up from germline, CDR1 is MDHEN and CDR2 is SYDVKM. With 3 bases clipped from V and 4 bases from J, the junction kept 18 bases outside the gene matches. CDR3 in amino acids: CASSFSPATGGIERYEQYF. For the CDR3, the DNA is TGTGCCAGCAGTTTTTCCCCCGCGACAGGGGGCATAGAGAGGTACGAGCAGTACTTC.

The chain recombines TRBV19 with TRBJ1-5; no firm D call. The CDR3 has 14 amino acids. V lost 3 bases and J lost 4, with 10 bases in between. CDR1 and CDR2 from the germline V gene are LNHDA and SQIVND (reference sequence). The CDR3 sequence: CASSIRGENQPQHF. The CDR3 DNA reads TGTGCCAGTAGTATTCGCGGGGAAAATCAGCCCCAGCATTTT. Filled out from reference TRBV19 and TRBJ1-5, the complete variable domain reads DGGITQSPKYLFRKEGQNVTLSCEQNLNHDAMYWYRQDPGQGLRLIYYSQIVNDFQKGDIAEGYSVSREKKESFPLTVTSAQKNPTAFYLCASSIRGENQPQHFGDGTRLSIL.

The CDR3 spells CASSEVRTDTQYF. The CDR3 bases are TGTGCCAGCAGTGAAGTTCGGACAGATACGCAGTATTTT. The chain employs TRBV6-1 and TRBJ2-3; D not certain. Trimming pared 1 base from V and 3 bases from J, leaving 5 bases between. Germline loops: CDR1 MNHNS, CDR2 SASEGT. This CDR3 has 13 amino acids.

The chain links TRBV4-2 to TRBJ2-1; possible D gene TRBD2, 6 bases. The germline CDR1 and CDR2 sequences are LGHNA and YNFKEQ. V dropped 1 base and J dropped 5 bases, with 12 bases sitting between them. The CDR3 spans 15 residues. CDR3 bases: TGTGCCAGCAGCCAAGGACTAGATGTAAACAATGAGCAGTTCTTC. Amino acid sequence: CASSQGLDVNNEQFF.

CDR3 region: CASSRPEAEHYEQYF. Here the CDR3 DNA reads TGTGCCAGCAGTCGCCCGGAGGCAGAACACTACGAGCAGTACTTC. This chain joins TRBV28 and TRBJ2-7, with D possibly being TRBD2 (5 bases). Trimming shortened V by 5 bases and J by 3 bases, and 17 bases separated the two germline ends. This CDR3 is 15 amino acids long. CDR1 MDHEN and CDR2 SYDVKM come from the germline V gene. Supplemented by reference TRBV28 and TRBJ2-7, the full variable domain reads DVKVTQSSRYLVKRTGEKVFLECVQDMDHENMFWYRQDPGLGLRLIYFSYDVKMKEKGDIPEGYSVSREKKERFSLILESASTNQTSMYLCASSRPEAEHYEQYFGPGTRLTVT.

This rearrangement joins TRBV11-2 to TRBJ1-2; D remains unclear. The CDR3 is made up of 12 amino acids. V was shortened by 3 bases and J by 4 bases, with 6 bases between the two germline ends. Germline assignment: CDR1 SGHAT and CDR2 FQNNGV. CDR3 region: CASSFGSYGYTF. The CDR3 nucleotides are TGTGCCAGCAGCTTCGGGAGCTATGGCTACACCTTC.

V usage is TRBV4-2 and J usage is TRBJ2-2; 8 bases match TRBD2. Germline CDR1 reads LGHNA; CDR2 reads YNFKEQ. V trimming: 4 bases; J trimming: 7 bases; junction bases outside the gene matches: 14. This CDR3 has 17 residues. DNA for the CDR3: TGTGCCAGCAGCCCCGCCGCGGCGGGAGGATTAAGCGGGGAGCTGTTTTTT. Protein sequence: CASSPAAAGGLSGELFF.

The CDR3 loop reads CASSIDRGDEQYF. The CDR3, as DNA: TGTGCCAGTAGTATAGACAGGGGCGACGAGCAGTACTTC. The rearrangement uses TRBV19 and TRBJ2-7, with D possibly TRBD1 on 6 matching bases. CDR3 length: 13 amino acids. Trimming stripped 0 bases from V and 5 bases from J, with 8 bases between. CDR1 and CDR2 from the germline V gene are LNHDA and SQIVND (reference sequence).

This chain joins TRBV28 and TRBJ2-7; 11 bases are a match to TRBD1. V lost 6 bases to trimming and J lost 3 bases; unmatched junction nucleotides: 10. The V gene's germline CDR1 is MDHEN and CDR2 SYDVKM. The CDR3 runs to 16 residues. For the CDR3, the DNA is TGTGCCAGCAGGGGAAGCGGGACAGGGGGTTTCTACGAGCAGTACTTC. Amino acid sequence: CASRGSGTGGFYEQYF.

In DNA, the CDR3 is TGCGCCAGCAGCCAGGGTGGCCAGAATAGGAACACTGAAGCTTTCTTT. Its protein is CASSQGGQNRNTEAFF. This sequence joins TRBV5-1 and TRBJ1-1; D might be TRBD1 (5 bases). V lost 4 bases and J lost 1, with 17 bases in between. Germline V lookup: CDR1 SGHRS, CDR2 YFSETQ. The CDR3 spans 16 residues.

DNA for the CDR3: TGTGCCAGCAGCTTAGGTGGGAGCTCCTACAATGAGCAGTTCTTC. Amino acid sequence: CASSLGGSSYNEQFF. This rearrangement joins TRBV11-3 to TRBJ2-1, with a weak D call TRBD2 (5 bases). Trimming cost V 1 base and J 0 bases, with 7 bases left between them. The germline gives CDR1 SGHNT, CDR2 YENEEA. This CDR3 is built from 15 residues.

The J gene is TRBJ2-1, the V gene TRBV7-2, with 10 bases identical to TRBD2. The CDR3 contains 15 residues. CDR1 and CDR2 from the germline V gene are SGHTA and FQGNSA. V gave up 3 bases and J gave up 7 bases; unmatched junction bases: 6. CDR3 bases: TGTGCCAGCAGCTTGTCAGCGGGGGGGGTGAATGAGCAGTTCTTC. It yields the protein CASSLSAGGVNEQFF.

The J gene is TRBJ2-2, the V gene TRBV2; D gene ambiguous. CDR1 is SNHLY and CDR2 is FYNNEI in the germline V gene. V was trimmed by 1 base and J by 0 bases, leaving 3 bases between them. The CDR3 has 14 amino acids. CDR3 residues: CASSEGANTGELFF. CDR3 DNA sequence: TGTGCCAGCAGTGAAGGCGCGAACACCGGGGAGCTGTTTTTT.

The rearrangement uses TRBV4-1 and TRBJ2-5, with TRBD2 matching 7 bases. The J segment lost 4 bases and the V segment lost 0 bases, leaving 11 bases of the junction unmatched. The length of the CDR3 is 17 residues. Germline-derived CDR1 and CDR2 are MGHRA and YSYEKL. CDR3 sequence reads: CASSQERAGVHRETQYF. Here the CDR3 DNA reads TGCGCCAGCAGCCAAGAGAGGGCGGGAGTACACAGAGAGACCCAGTACTTC.

This chain connects TRBV25-1 to TRBJ2-5; maybe TRBD2 (5 bases). V gave up 5 bases and J gave up 2 bases, with 6 bases separating them. The CDR3 is made up of 12 amino acids. Germline CDR1 is MGHDK and CDR2 is SYGVNS. CDR3 nucleotides: TGTGCCAGCAGTAGCGGACAAGAGACCCAGTACTTC. Amino acids: CASSSGQETQYF.

The CDR3 region has the DNA TGTGCCAGCAGCGCCCAGACAGGGTTCTCCTGGGGCTACACCTTC. Its protein is CASSAQTGFSWGYTF. The rearrangement joins TRBV6-1 to TRBJ1-2; TRBD1 aligns across 7 bases. The germline V gene encodes CDR1 MNHNS and CDR2 SASEGT. V was pared by 6 bases and J by 8 bases, with 15 bases of the junction left unmatched. The CDR3 has 15 residues.